This entry is about one TCR beta chain. The CDR3 runs to 15 residues. The V end lost 3 bases, the J end lost 0 bases, and 14 bases lay between the germline ends. Germline V gene lookup returns CDR1 GTSNPN and CDR2 SVGIG (reference sequence). These data belong to a study of control samples from healthy donors and cancer patients. Profiling relied on immunoSEQ multiplex PCR, and the TCRdb table lists in-frame clones only, not all of them. This table holds about 140,000 clones, around 94% found once. Sequenced: blood. This clonotype originated in a middle-aged man in good health. The chain employs TRBV30 and TRBJ1-1; D call uncertain. The CDR3 is CAWSPSGLLNTEAFF. The DNA of the CDR3 is TGTGCCTGGAGCCCCTCCGGGCTTTTGAACACTGAAGCTTTCTTT.